These 5 T cell receptor beta chains were sequenced from one sample in a study of Ad26.COV2.S vaccination and SARS-CoV-2 variants. The sample's treatment: 15 to 20 received Ad26.COV2.S at low or high dose, single or two shots; about 5 received placebo; per-sample allocation not given. The samples date from day 63 after the first vaccine or placebo injection. Profiling relied on immunoSEQ multiplex PCR, and the TCRdb table lists in-frame clones only, not all of them. Of approximately 460,000 clones listed, 89% were seen once; the top ten hold 1.5% to 2%. This specimen was peripheral blood, taken in a trial of Ad26.COV2.S vaccine versus placebo. Receptors were obtained from a person between 18 and 65 years old who received the Ad26.COV2.S COVID-19 vaccine or a placebo.

The chain joins TRBV14 to TRBJ2-1, with D hard to call. The V end lost 4 bases, the J end lost 0 bases, and 19 bases lay between the germline ends. Germline lookup yields CDR1 SGHDN and CDR2 FVKESK. This CDR3 contains 18 residues. The CDR3, as DNA: TGTGCCAGCAGCCGTGATGTGACCTACTGGAGCTCCTACAATGAGCAGTTCTTC. Translation gives CASSRDVTYWSSYNEQFF. The full variable domain, its missing parts supplied by reference TRBV14 and TRBJ2-1, is EAGVTQFPSHSVIEKGQTVTLRCDPISGHDNLYWYRRVMGKEIKFLLHFVKESKQDESGMPNNRFLAERTGGTYSTLKVQPAELEDSGVYFCASSRDVTYWSSYNEQFFGPGTRLTVL.

The chain links TRBV3-1 (or the pseudogene TRBV3-2) to TRBJ1-5; D unresolved. V was pared by 0 bases and J by 4 bases, with 13 bases between. CDR3 length: 16 amino acids. Germline loops: CDR1 LGHDT, CDR2 YNNKEL (reference sequence). The DNA of the CDR3 is TGTGCCAGCAGCCAAGATTTACCGAGATTGAATCAGCCCCAGCATTTT. Translating it yields CASSQDLPRLNQPQHF.

The chain employs TRBV12-3 or TRBV12-4 and TRBJ1-3, with D unresolved. The CDR3 consists of 13 residues. V was pared by 5 bases and J by 0 bases, with 5 bases between. CDR3: CASSQSSGNTIYF. The CDR3 DNA sequence: TGTGCCAGCAGTCAGAGCTCTGGAAACACCATATATTTT.

The chain combines TRBV27 with TRBJ1-4; a weak D match, TRBD1 (6 bases). Trimming pared 6 bases from V and 8 bases from J, leaving 16 bases between. Germline V gives CDR1 MNHEY, CDR2 SMNVEV (reference sequence). This CDR3 has 14 residues. The CDR3 reads CASSNPGVGEKLFF. In DNA, the CDR3 is TGTGCCAGCAGCAACCCAGGGGTTGGGGAAAAACTGTTTTTT.

The V call is TRBV7-3, the J call TRBJ2-1; a weak D match, TRBD1 (6 bases). CDR1 and CDR2 from the germline V gene are SGHTA and FQGTGA. V was shortened by 3 bases and J by 0 bases, with 9 bases between the two germline ends. The CDR3 runs 15 residues. Here the CDR3 reads CASSFQGSSYNEQFF. For the CDR3, the DNA is TGTGCCAGCAGCTTTCAGGGGAGCTCCTACAATGAGCAGTTCTTC.